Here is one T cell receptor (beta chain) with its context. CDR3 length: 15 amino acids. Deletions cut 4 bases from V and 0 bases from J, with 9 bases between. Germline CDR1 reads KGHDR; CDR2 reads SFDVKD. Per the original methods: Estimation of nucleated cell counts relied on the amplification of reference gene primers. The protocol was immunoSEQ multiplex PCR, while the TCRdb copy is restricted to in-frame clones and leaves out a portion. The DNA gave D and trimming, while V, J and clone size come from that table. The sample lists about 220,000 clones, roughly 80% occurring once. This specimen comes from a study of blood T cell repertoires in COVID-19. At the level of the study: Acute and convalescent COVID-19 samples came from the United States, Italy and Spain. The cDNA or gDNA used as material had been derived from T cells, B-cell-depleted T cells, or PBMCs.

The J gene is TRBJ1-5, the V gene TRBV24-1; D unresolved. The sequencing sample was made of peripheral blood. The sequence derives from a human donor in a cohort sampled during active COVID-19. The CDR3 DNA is TGTGCCACCAGTGACCATGGAGTTAGCAATCAGCCCCAGCATTTT. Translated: CATSDHGVSNQPQHF.